This T cell receptor (beta chain) was identified during a study of naive and memory T cell subsets. V lost 6 bases and J 5 bases, leaving 16 bases between the germline ends. This CDR3 is built from 14 residues. Germline CDR1 MDHEN, CDR2 SYDVKM. Broader study findings: Naive and memory subsets had different power law exponents for TCR abundance. Possibly reflecting memory cells re-expressing CD45RA, a few larger clonotypes occurred in naive repertoires, especially CD8. There was no ground truth to check naive and memory subset results.

After the first PCR, alpha and beta chain libraries were processed separately. Both TRBC1 and TRBC2 were covered by a beta constant-region primer of two equimolar oligonucleotides. The ligated cDNA underwent four PCR rounds using SP2 and nested alpha and beta constant-region primers. TCRdb re-called the UMI-ligation and nested PCR reads through MiXCR, storing one row per CDR3 protein. The sample includes about 99,000 distinct CDR3 sequences, about 15% seen only once; the top ten take 2.8%. Note on this clonotype: Its antigen is currently unknown.

This sequence originates from a human donor in good health. V gene TRBV28 combines with J gene TRBJ2-5, with D possibly TRBD2 on 5 matching bases. The material sequenced was naive CD8+ T cells from blood. This CDR3 reads CASSPVGVGETQYF. DNA of the CDR3: TGTGCCAGCAGCCCTGTCGGGGTAGGGGAGACCCAGTACTTC.